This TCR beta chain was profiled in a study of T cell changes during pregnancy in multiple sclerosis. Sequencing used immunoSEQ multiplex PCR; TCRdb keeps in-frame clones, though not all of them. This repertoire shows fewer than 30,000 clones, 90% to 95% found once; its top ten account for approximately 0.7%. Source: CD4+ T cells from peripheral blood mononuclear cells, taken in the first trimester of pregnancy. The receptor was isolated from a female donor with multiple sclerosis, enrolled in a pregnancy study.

CDR3 amino acids: CASSLRAGGNSPLHF. The CDR3 nucleotides are TGTGCCAGCAGTCTCAGGGCAGGGGGAAATTCACCCCTCCACTTT. The chain couples TRBV27 to TRBJ1-6; 7 bases are shared with TRBD1. The CDR3 runs 15 residues. Germline values: CDR1 MNHEY, CDR2 SMNVEV (reference sequence). The junction had 8 bases not matched to a gene; V was cut back by 5 bases and J by 7 bases.